The source of this T cell receptor beta chain is a study of early T cells in non-severe SARS-CoV-2 infection. In the study overall: Chains from this unsorted whole-blood bulk RNA could not be paired. Study-level points and caveats: Reliance on VDJdb matching favored anti-spike CD8 responses; private and CD4 specificities were missed.

This clonotype was seen ten or more times. Its antigen remains unknown. Between the trimmed V and J ends, which lost 1 base and 8 bases, there was a span of 9 bases. CDR3 length: 14 residues. CDR1 is KGHSH, CDR2 LQKENI, per germline. The library protocol tagged individual cDNA molecules with unique molecular identifiers. TCRdb analysed the 5' RACE reads with MiXCR anew, one entry per CDR3 protein. The sample shows 65,000 to 95,000 distinct CDR3 sequences, over 8.5% of them seen only once. Material for sequencing was whole blood. This TCR was sampled from an adult who was a healthcare worker with PCR-confirmed SARS-CoV-2 infection or an uninfected control (not recorded which). The chain carries TRBV18 and TRBJ1-6; possible D gene TRBD1, 5 bases. The CDR3 DNA reads as TGTGCCAGCTCACCACAGGGGAATGATTCACCCCTCCACTTT. Its protein product is CASSPQGNDSPLHF. The full variable domain, its missing parts supplied by reference TRBV18 and TRBJ1-6, is NAGVMQNPRHLVRRRGQEARLRCSPMKGHSHVYWYRQLPEEGLKFMVYLQKENIIDESGMPKERFSAEFPKEGPSILRIQQVVRGDSAAYFCASSPQGNDSPLHFGNGTRLTVT.